These 14 T cell receptor beta chains originate from one sample sequenced in a study of T cells in Graves' hyperthyroidism and ophthalmopathy. There were TCR beta CDR3 regions amplified from RNA transcripts. First-round RT-PCR targeting the TCR CDR3 was performed with the HTBI primer set. TCRdb processed the multiplex PCR reads anew with MiXCR; each CDR3 protein has one entry. The sample has under 400,000 distinct CDR3 sequences; 15% to 20% are singletons. Sequencing was carried out using blood. The receptors were sampled from a woman aged 50 to 60 with Graves' hyperthyroidism.

This clonotype was counted many times. The chain combines TRBV11-2 with TRBJ1-1; D remains unclear. The length of the CDR3 is 14 residues. The germline V and J ends were trimmed by 1 base and 2 bases, with 8 bases remaining between them. Germline V CDR1 and CDR2: SGHAT, FQNNGV. For the CDR3, the DNA is TGTGCCAGCAGCTTAGTTGGCGGAAACACTGAAGCTTTCTTT. It specifies CASSLVGGNTEAFF.

This rearrangement joins TRBV7-9 to TRBJ2-1; D is ambiguous. Germline V gene sequence: CDR1 SEHNR, CDR2 FQNEAQ (reference sequence). Trimming removed 4 bases from V and 8 bases from J, with 12 bases in between. The CDR3 is 13 residues long. CDR3 nucleotide sequence: TGTGCCAGCAGCTCCCCCGGATCCGATGAGCAGTTCTTC. Translating gives CASSSPGSDEQFF.

The J gene is TRBJ1-1, the V gene TRBV20-1; a possible D gene is TRBD1 (5 bases). Germline V lookup: CDR1 DFQATT, CDR2 SNEGSKA (reference sequence). There are 12 residues in the CDR3. Trimming left V 6 bases short and J 10 bases short, with 18 bases between. CDR3 sequence reads: CSALANGGIAFF. CDR3 bases: TGCAGTGCCCTCGCGAACGGGGGGATAGCTTTCTTT.

This clonotype showed up many times. The chain combines TRBV12-3 or TRBV12-4 with TRBJ2-1; 8 nucleotides match TRBD2. The ends lost 6 bases at V and 4 bases at J; junction bases unmatched: 11. The CDR3 is 16 residues long. The CDR3: CASRDRGAGAYNEQFF. CDR3 coding DNA: TGTGCCAGCAGGGACCGTGGAGCGGGAGCTTACAATGAGCAGTTCTTC.

This clonotype was detected ten times or more. V is TRBV11-1 and J is TRBJ2-3, with a weak D call TRBD2 (5 bases). There are 14 residues in the CDR3. CDR1 is SGHAT, CDR2 FQDESV, per germline (reference sequence). Trimming took 3 bases from V and 1 from J, leaving 8 bases between them. The CDR3 DNA reads as TGTGCCAGCAGCTTCCCCGGGGGCACAGATACGCAGTATTTT. Its translation is CASSFPGGTDTQYF.

This clonotype has just a few counts. This CDR3 fails to terminate in the conserved phenylalanine or tryptophan, so it likely reflects a read error. The rearrangement uses TRBV27 and TRBJ2-7; D unresolved. The V gene lost 6 bases and the J gene lost 2 bases, with 11 bases spanning the gap. This CDR3 contains 13 residues. Germline-derived CDR1 and CDR2 are MNHEY and SMNVEV (reference sequence). The CDR3 spells CASRTENAYEQYL. The CDR3 DNA follows: TGTGCCAGCAGGACGGAGAACGCCTACGAGCAGTACCTC.

Points on this clonotype: This may be a read error: a much more frequent sequence differs by one nucleotide. The V gene is TRBV3-1, the J gene TRBJ1-6, with unresolved D. Germline V CDR1 and CDR2: LGHDT, YNNKEL (reference sequence). This CDR3 has 15 residues. Trimming took off 5 bases at V and 10 bases at J, with 18 bases between the two ends. The CDR3 coding sequence is TGTGCCAGCAGCAAAGTGCGGGGAGGGAGGTCACCCCTCCACTTT. This codes for CASSKVRGGRSPLHF. The variable domain in full, with the rest retrieved from reference TRBV3-1 and TRBJ1-6, is DTAVSQTPKYLVTQMGNDKSIKCEQNLGHDTMYWYKQDSKKFLKIMFSYNNKELIINETVPNRFSPKSPDKAHLNLHINSLELGDSAVYFCASSKVRGGRSPLHFGNGTRLTVT.

This clonotype was picked up a small number of times. A much bigger clone sits one base away, suggesting this may be a read error. The CDR3, as DNA: TGTGCCAGCAGTCGACCTCCGGGACTCCCGCACCAAGAGACCCAGTACTTC. Translation gives CASSRPPGLPHQETQYF. The V gene is TRBV6-2 or TRBV6-3, the J gene TRBJ2-5, with D perhaps matching TRBD2 (6 bases). This CDR3 contains 17 residues. Germline values: CDR1 MNHEY, CDR2 SVGEGT. Deletions cut 5 bases from V and 0 bases from J, with 19 bases between.

This clonotype has just a few counts. The chain joins TRBV6-1 to TRBJ1-2; D not certain. The CDR3 is 10 amino acids. V was trimmed by 10 bases and J by 12 bases, leaving 15 bases between them. Germline-derived CDR1 and CDR2 are MNHNS and SASEGT. CDR3 region: CATGLFGDTF. For the CDR3, the DNA is TGTGCCACAGGACTTTTTGGAGACACCTTC.

With respect to this clonotype: A much larger clone differs from this one at a single base, so this may be a read error. This CDR3 reads CATETRDSSYSEQFF. The CDR3 DNA sequence: TGTGCCACCGAAACTCGGGACAGCTCCTACAGTGAGCAGTTCTTC. V is TRBV28 and J is TRBJ2-1; 7 bases are a match to TRBD1. CDR1 is MDHEN and CDR2 is SYDVKM in the germline V gene. The CDR3 sequence is 15 residues long.

This clonotype was seen at least ten times. This rearrangement joins TRBV28 to TRBJ2-7; 8 nucleotides align to TRBD1. Germline assignment: CDR1 MDHEN and CDR2 SYDVKM. There are 14 residues in the CDR3. V shed 5 bases, J shed 2 bases, and the junction held 5 bases outside the gene matches. The CDR3 loop is CASSGDRGAYEQYF. CDR3 bases: TGTGCCAGCAGTGGTGACAGGGGTGCCTACGAGCAGTACTTC.

The chain carries TRBV4-1 and TRBJ2-1, with D perhaps matching TRBD1 (6 bases). The ends were cut back, 5 bases at V and 7 bases at J, with 21 bases in the middle. Germline V CDR1 and CDR2: MGHRA, YSYEKL. The CDR3 is 16 residues long. CDR3 protein: CASSVAFRGLENEQFF. The CDR3, as DNA: TGCGCCAGCAGCGTAGCCTTCAGGGGATTGGAAAATGAGCAGTTCTTC.

The rearrangement joins TRBV5-1 to TRBJ1-1; a weak D match, TRBD1 (6 bases). The germline V and J ends were trimmed by 1 base and 5 bases, with 18 bases remaining between them. Germline values: CDR1 SGHRS, CDR2 YFSETQ. The CDR3 is 16 amino acids. Here the CDR3 DNA reads TGCGCCAGCAGCTTGCTCGCGTCGAGGGGGAAGACTGAAGCTTTCTTT. This codes for CASSLLASRGKTEAFF.

This clonotype appeared many times. The chain couples TRBV28 to TRBJ1-5; D is unresolved. CDR3 size: 12 residues. Germline V gene sequence: CDR1 MDHEN, CDR2 SYDVKM. Trimming cost V 7 bases and J 5 bases, with 9 bases left between them. CDR3 in DNA: TGTGCCAGCATGACACGGGATCAGCCCCAGCATTTT. Its translation: CASMTRDQPQHF.